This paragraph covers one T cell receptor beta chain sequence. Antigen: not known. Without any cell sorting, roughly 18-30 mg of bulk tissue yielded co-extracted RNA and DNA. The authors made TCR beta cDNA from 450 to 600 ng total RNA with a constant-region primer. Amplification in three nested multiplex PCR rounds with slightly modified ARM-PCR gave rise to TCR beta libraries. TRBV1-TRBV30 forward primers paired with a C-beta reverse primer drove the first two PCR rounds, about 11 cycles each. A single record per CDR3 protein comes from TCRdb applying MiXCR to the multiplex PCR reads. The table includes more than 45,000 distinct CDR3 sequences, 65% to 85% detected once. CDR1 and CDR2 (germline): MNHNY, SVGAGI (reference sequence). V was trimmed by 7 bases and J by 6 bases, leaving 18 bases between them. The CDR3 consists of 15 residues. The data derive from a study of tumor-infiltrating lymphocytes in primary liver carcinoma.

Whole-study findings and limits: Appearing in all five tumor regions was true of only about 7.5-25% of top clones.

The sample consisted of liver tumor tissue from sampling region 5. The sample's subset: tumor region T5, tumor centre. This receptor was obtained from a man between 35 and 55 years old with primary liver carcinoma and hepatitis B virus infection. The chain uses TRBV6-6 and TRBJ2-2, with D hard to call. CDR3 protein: CASNSLTWVSGELFF. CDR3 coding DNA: TGTGCCAGCAATTCCCTGACATGGGTTTCCGGGGAGCTGTTTTTT.